This is a list of T cell receptor beta chains from one sample in a study of T cell responses to AZD1222 COVID-19 vaccine. The table came from immunoSEQ multiplex PCR; TCRdb's copy has only in-frame clones and leaves some out. The sample lists about 150,000 clones, around nine tenths occurring once. The sample in question was peripheral blood, obtained on day 0 of AZD1222 vaccination. These receptors were collected from an adult in good health. Both conserved end residues are part of each CDR3. Each record gives: clone size, V gene, D gene, J gene, CDR3 DNA, CDR3 protein. D genes are given only for firm matches. Size is stated for part of the rows, as once, few or many counts, or as a class when the clone is expanded.

NA	TRBV7-9	NA	TRBJ1-1	TGTGCCAGCAGCTCCCGACAGGCCCACACTGAAGCTTTCTTT	CASSSRQAHTEAFF
NA	TRBV18	NA	TRBJ2-7	TGTGCCAGCTCACCCGGACAGTTAGCCTACGAGCAGTACTTC	CASSPGQLAYEQYF
NA	TRBV30	NA	TRBJ2-7	TGTGCCTGGAGTGTTCCGGGACGGGGGGCCAGGGAGTACTTC	CAWSVPGRGAREYF
NA	TRBV7-9	TRBD1	TRBJ1-1	TGTGCCACTCAGGCGGGACAGCAGAACACTGAAGCTTTCTTT	CATQAGQQNTEAFF
NA	TRBV19	NA	TRBJ1-4	TGTGCCAGTAGTATGGGGGGCGGCAATGAAAAACTGTTTTTT	CASSMGGGNEKLFF
NA	TRBV6-1	NA	TRBJ1-5	TGTGCCAGCAGTGAATCTCCGGGACGGAGATCCAGTCAGCCCCAGCATTTT	CASSESPGRRSSQPQHF
once	TRBV4-1	TRBD2	TRBJ2-3	TGCGCCAGCAGCCAAGGGACTAGCGGGAGGATCGCAGATACGCAGTATTTT	CASSQGTSGRIADTQYF
once	TRBV12-3/TRBV12-4	NA	TRBJ1-3	TGTGCCAGCAGGCTTATCAGTGGAAACACCATATATTTT	CASRLISGNTIYF
NA	TRBV5-5	NA	TRBJ2-2	TGTGCCAGCAGCTCCACAGGGCCCGGGGAGCTGTTTTTT	CASSSTGPGELFF
NA	TRBV2	TRBD1	TRBJ1-5	TGTGCCAGCAGACGGCGGACAGGGTCGGGTCAGCCCCAGCATTTT	CASRRRTGSGQPQHF
NA	TRBV18	NA	TRBJ1-6	TGTGCCAGCTCACCTGTGGACAGTAGAAATTCACCCCTCCACTTT	CASSPVDSRNSPLHF
NA	TRBV4-3	TRBD2	TRBJ2-1	TGCGCCAGCAGCCAAGAAACAAGCGGGGGGGCTGGCAATGAGCAGTTCTTC	CASSQETSGGAGNEQFF
NA	TRBV23-1	NA	TRBJ1-1	TGCGCCAGCAGTCAACCGGCCGGGGAGAACACTGAAGCTTTCTTT	CASSQPAGENTEAFF
NA	TRBV15	NA	TRBJ1-5	TGTGCCACCAGCAGTAGGCAGGGAAATCAGCCCCAGCATTTT	CATSSRQGNQPQHF
NA	TRBV27	NA	TRBJ1-5	TGTGCCAGCAGTTTAACAGGGAATCAGCCCCAGCATTTT	CASSLTGNQPQHF
NA	TRBV5-1	NA	TRBJ2-7	TGCGCCAGCAGCTTGGGTTCCCGCGCCTTAACCCTGGAGGAGCAGTACTTC	CASSLGSRALTLEEQYF
NA	TRBV19	NA	TRBJ2-1	TGTGCCAGTAGTGCCTACCACCTGGAGCAGTTCTTC	CASSAYHLEQFF
NA	TRBV29-1	NA	TRBJ2-7	TGCAGCGTTCGAGGGCAGACCTACGAGCAGTACTTC	CSVRGQTYEQYF
NA	TRBV7-6	TRBD1	TRBJ2-7	TGTGCCAGCAGCTTTAGGACAGGGGGCTCCTACGAGCAGTACTTC	CASSFRTGGSYEQYF
NA	TRBV19	NA	TRBJ1-1	TGTGCCAGTAGTATACCGGGGGTAATGAACACTGAAGCTTTCTTT	CASSIPGVMNTEAFF
NA	TRBV3-1/TRBV3-2	NA	TRBJ2-7	TGTGCCAGCAGCCAAGCCCCGACAGTGGGAATTGAGCAGTACTTC	CASSQAPTVGIEQYF
NA	TRBV7-7	TRBD2	TRBJ2-5	TGTGCTAGCAGCTTTGTCATAGCGGGGGATCAGTACTTC	CASSFVIAGDQYF
NA	TRBV5-4	NA	TRBJ1-4	TGTGCCAGCACCAACTTGGGCGGAGAAAAACTGTTTTTT	CASTNLGGEKLFF
NA	TRBV5-1	NA	TRBJ2-3	TGCGCCAGCAGCTTGGTAGGGGGTCGCACAGATACGCAGTATTTT	CASSLVGGRTDTQYF
NA	TRBV11-2	NA	TRBJ1-1	TGTGCCAGCAGCCGAGACTCCCTGGGCACTGAAGCTTTCTTT	CASSRDSLGTEAFF
NA	TRBV27	NA	TRBJ2-7	TGTGCCAGCAGTTTAATGGCGGGGACAGCGTCCGAGCAGTACTTC	CASSLMAGTASEQYF
NA	TRBV25-1	NA	TRBJ1-3	TGTGCCAGCAGTTCTCCTGGAAACACCATATATTTT	CASSSPGNTIYF
NA	TRBV19	TRBD1	TRBJ1-2	TGTGCCAGTAGTATATATCAGGGGACAGACTATGGCTACACCTTC	CASSIYQGTDYGYTF
NA	TRBV19	TRBD1	TRBJ1-3	TGTGCCAGTAGTCGTGGGACAGGGAGAGGAAACACCATATATTTT	CASSRGTGRGNTIYF
once	TRBV7-2	NA	TRBJ1-3	TGTGCCAGCAGCTTAGCTGGCTCTGGAAACACCATATATTTT	CASSLAGSGNTIYF
NA	TRBV5-5	NA	TRBJ2-7	TGTGCCAGCAGCTTCCAACAGCCGGGAGCTAACGAGCAGTACTTC	CASSFQQPGANEQYF
NA	TRBV7-9	TRBD2	TRBJ2-3	TGTGCCAGCAGCTTAACTAGCGGGAGGACAGATACGCAGTATTTT	CASSLTSGRTDTQYF
NA	TRBV14	NA	TRBJ1-2	TGTGCCAGCAGCCAAGCCGGGGCGATAGAAGGCTACACCTTC	CASSQAGAIEGYTF
NA	TRBV9	NA	TRBJ1-5	TGTGCCAGCAGCGTAGCCGGAAGTAGCAATCAGCCCCAGCATTTT	CASSVAGSSNQPQHF
NA	TRBV27	TRBD2	TRBJ2-7	TGTGCCAGCACTCCGCGGGGGGGCATTACCTACGAGCAGTACTTC	CASTPRGGITYEQYF
NA	TRBV7-9	NA	TRBJ2-1	TGTGCCAGCAGCCCCGCCGGGACCCCCTTGGAGTCCTACAATGAGCAGTTCTTC	CASSPAGTPLESYNEQFF
NA	TRBV6-1	NA	TRBJ2-7	TGTGCCAGCAGTGAACAGGCGTCGGGGGCGTTAGGGCAGTACTTC	CASSEQASGALGQYF
NA	TRBV5-1	TRBD1	TRBJ1-2	TGCGCCAGCAGCTTGGAACCGGGACAGGGGGCGGGCGGCTACACCTTC	CASSLEPGQGAGGYTF
NA	TRBV7-9	NA	TRBJ2-7	TGTGCCAGCAGCTCGGGGACCCCGATGGGTGAGCAGTACTTC	CASSSGTPMGEQYF
NA	TRBV3-1/TRBV3-2	NA	TRBJ2-1	TGTGCCAGCAGCCAAAGGTTACAGCGCCGGTACAATGAGCAGTTCTTC	CASSQRLQRRYNEQFF
NA	TRBV11-2	TRBD2	TRBJ2-5	TGTGCCAGCAGCTTCCCCCCGGATGGACTAGCGGAGACCCAGTACTTC	CASSFPPDGLAETQYF
NA	TRBV12-3/TRBV12-4	TRBD1	TRBJ1-2	TGTGCCAGCAGGGGGACAGGTGGCTATGGCTACACCTTC	CASRGTGGYGYTF
NA	TRBV29-1	TRBD1	TRBJ2-7	TGCAGCGCGGGACAGGGGACTTACGAGCAGTACTTC	CSAGQGTYEQYF
NA	TRBV3-1/TRBV3-2	NA	TRBJ2-3	TGTGCCAGCAGCCAAGGCCGGGACACCCCTTCGTATTTT	CASSQGRDTPSYF
NA	TRBV2	NA	TRBJ1-1	TGTGCCAGCACCGCGGACAGCCCTGAAGCTTTCTTT	CASTADSPEAFF
NA	TRBV2	TRBD1	TRBJ1-5	TGTGCCAGCAGTACAGACAGGGCCGGAAGGCCCCAGCATTTT	CASSTDRAGRPQHF
NA	TRBV6-5	TRBD1	TRBJ1-1	TGTGCCAGCAGTTACTCGGGACAGTGGAACACTGAAGCTTTCTTT	CASSYSGQWNTEAFF
NA	TRBV6-5	TRBD2	TRBJ2-1	TGTGCCAGCAGCCCCGGGGGCGGGGGGGCCGATGAGCAGTTCTTC	CASSPGGGGADEQFF
NA	TRBV6-5	NA	TRBJ2-7	TGTGCCAGCAGCAACGGACGGAACGGCGGGCAGTACTTC	CASSNGRNGGQYF
NA	TRBV5-5	TRBD1	TRBJ2-1	TGTGCCAGCAGCTTGGGACAGGGAGTAGACAATGAGCAGTTCTTC	CASSLGQGVDNEQFF
NA	TRBV19	TRBD1	TRBJ1-2	TGTGCCAGTGACAGGGGCCCTAACTATGGCTACACCTTC	CASDRGPNYGYTF
NA	TRBV10-3	TRBD1	TRBJ2-7	TGTGCCATCAGAGAACCGGGACAGGGGGCGAAGCAGTACTTC	CAIREPGQGAKQYF